Shown below are 21 T cell receptor beta chains from a single sample sequenced in a study of T cells after yellow fever vaccination (dated by TCRdb to between 2018 and 2020). What this sample's treatment or condition label stands for: live attenuated yellow fever vaccine strain. Receptor amplification or capture employed 5' RACE. Sequenced using an Illumina NovaSeq 6000. TCRdb redid the processing of the public reads, applying fastp at Q25 and MiXCR, and retained in-frame beta chains. A single entry per CDR3 protein holds the most common genes and DNA from its merged rows. The sample yields a few hundred thousand distinct CDR3 sequences; approximately 13% were counted once. 2.5% to 4% of the sample goes to the ten largest clones. The sample was CD4+ T cells sorted from PBMCs, taken 15 days after the yellow fever booster vaccination. These receptors all come from a man aged 18 to 30 who received the YFV17D yellow fever vaccine.

The J gene is TRBJ1-4, the V gene TRBV3-1; a weak D match, TRBD1 (5 bases). CDR1 is LGHDT and CDR2 is YNNKEL in the germline V gene (reference sequence). The CDR3 contains 13 residues. V lost 3 bases to trimming and J lost 17 bases, with 19 bases between them. CDR3 in amino acids: CASSQTGRVSHFF. The CDR3 DNA follows: TGTGCCAGCAGCCAGACGGGCAGGGTTTCCCATTTTTTT.

V usage is TRBV12-3 or TRBV12-4 and J usage is TRBJ2-1; 9 bases fit TRBD1. The trim removed 10 bases at V and 7 bases at J, leaving 11 bases unmatched. CDR3 length equals 14 residues. The CDR3 nucleotides read TGTGCCACCGGAATAGGACAGGGGAGTAATGAGCAGTTCTTC. Its protein product is CATGIGQGSNEQFF.

This clonotype was seen more than once but under ten times. The rearrangement links TRBV5-1 to TRBJ2-1; D not resolved. Trimming pared 3 bases from V and 4 bases from J, leaving 17 bases between. CDR1 and CDR2 (germline): SGHRS, YFSETQ. The CDR3 runs 16 residues. CDR3 DNA sequence: TGCGCCAGCAGCTGGGTCAGTCCTGAACCTTACAATGAGCAGTTCTTC. This codes for CASSWVSPEPYNEQFF.

The V and J genes are TRBV6-2 or TRBV6-3 and TRBJ2-1; TRBD2 agrees at 9 bases. CDR1 and CDR2 from the germline V gene are MNHEY and SVGEGT. V shed 8 bases, J shed 0 bases, and the junction held 11 bases outside the gene matches. This CDR3 contains 17 residues. CDR3: CASSPPQAGGSYNEQFF. CDR3 DNA sequence: TGTGCCAGCTCCCCTCCCCAAGCGGGGGGCTCCTACAATGAGCAGTTCTTC.

This clonotype was seen a few times. The chain has TRBV5-1 and TRBJ2-4; 15 nucleotides align to TRBD2. Germline trimming cut 7 bases from V and 1 base from J; bases unmatched to any gene: 9. CDR1 is SGHRS and CDR2 is YFSETQ in the germline V gene. There are 18 residues in the CDR3. This chain's CDR3 is CASHPGLAGGRAKNIQYF. In DNA form, the CDR3 reads TGCGCCAGCCACCCGGGACTAGCGGGGGGTCGGGCCAAAAACATTCAGTACTTC.

This clonotype was found many times. Written as DNA, the CDR3 is TGTGCCAGCAGCCAAGATTGGGACACTGAAGCTTTCTTT. Residues: CASSQDWDTEAFF. The V gene is TRBV14, the J gene TRBJ1-1; D is unclear. With 0 bases removed from V and 3 bases from J, the gap between germline ends came to 5 bases. This CDR3 has 13 amino acids. The germline gives CDR1 SGHDN, CDR2 FVKESK.

This clonotype showed up many times. The CDR3 protein is CASSPLGGRETQYF. DNA for the CDR3: TGTGCCAGCAGCCCCCTAGGGGGGAGAGAGACCCAGTACTTC. This chain joins TRBV12-3 or TRBV12-4 and TRBJ2-5; D possibly uses TRBD1 or TRBD2 (6 bases each). The CDR3 contains 14 residues. Trimming took off 6 bases at V and 4 bases at J, with 15 bases between the two ends.

This clonotype was counted ten times or more. The chain has TRBV6-5 and TRBJ2-7, with D possibly matching TRBD1 (5 bases). CDR3 length equals 14 residues. The V and J ends lost 3 bases and 2 bases respectively, with 11 bases between them. Germline V gene data show CDR1 as MNHEY and CDR2 as SVGAGI. CDR3 residues: CASSYGADAYEQYF. DNA of the CDR3: TGTGCCAGCAGTTATGGGGCGGACGCCTACGAGCAGTACTTC.

V and J are TRBV9 and TRBJ2-5; TRBD2 matches 14 bases. V shed 3 bases, J shed 5 bases, and the junction held 9 bases outside the gene matches. The CDR3 runs 17 residues. Germline V CDR1 and CDR2: SGDLS, YYNGEE. CDR3 protein: CASSETSGGAMLETQYF. The CDR3 region has the DNA TGTGCCAGCAGCGAGACTAGCGGGGGGGCCATGCTTGAGACCCAGTACTTC.

This clonotype showed up just a few times. The chain links TRBV6-5 to TRBJ2-3, with 8 bases that match TRBD2. CDR3 length equals 13 residues. Germline V gene lookup returns CDR1 MNHEY and CDR2 SVGAGI. Losses at the gene ends were 11 bases for V and 4 bases for J; bases not matched to a gene: 8. As DNA, the CDR3 is TGTGCCTCGGGGGGGAGTTTCTCAGATACGCAGTATTTT. It translates to CASGGSFSDTQYF.

The chain recombines TRBV12-3 or TRBV12-4 with TRBJ2-3; the D gene is possibly TRBD2 (5 bases). This CDR3 contains 14 residues. Trimming removed 1 base from V and 10 bases from J, with 15 bases in between. DNA for the CDR3: TGTGCCAGCAGTTTAGAAACCTACTTCGGGGCGCAGTATTTT. Protein product: CASSLETYFGAQYF.

The V and J genes are TRBV6-1 and TRBJ2-3; D is unresolved. Germline V CDR1 and CDR2: MNHNS, SASEGT. The CDR3 has 12 residues. V was trimmed by 7 bases and J by 0 bases, leaving 5 bases between them. The CDR3 DNA is TGTGCCAGCAAGGCTAGCACAGATACGCAGTATTTT. Translating gives CASKASTDTQYF.

At least ten counts were recorded for this clonotype. The J gene is TRBJ2-1, the V gene TRBV6-1; tentative D call: TRBD1 (6 bases). The V gene's germline CDR1 is MNHNS and CDR2 SASEGT. The V and J ends lost 6 bases and 6 bases respectively, with 18 bases between them. The CDR3 covers 15 residues. CDR3 sequence (DNA): TGTGCCAGCAGACCGACAGGACCAAGGGTCAATGAGCAGTTCTTC. Translating gives CASRPTGPRVNEQFF.

The chain carries TRBV10-3 and TRBJ1-1; 9 positions match TRBD1. This CDR3 comprises 12 residues. Germline loops: CDR1 ENHRY, CDR2 SYGVKD. V shed 4 bases, J shed 7 bases, and the junction held 1 base outside the gene matches. The DNA for the CDR3 is TGTGCCATCAGTGCGACAGGGGGTGAAGCTTTCTTT. This translates into CAISATGGEAFF.

The table lists this clonotype with a few counts. DNA for the CDR3: TGCGCCAGCAGCTTGGAGGCCCGCGAAGGGGTGCAGTACGTC. This sequence encodes CASSLEAREGVQYV. The chain uses TRBV5-1 and TRBJ2-7; weak D call: TRBD1 (5 bases). The CDR3 is 14 amino acids. Germline lookup yields CDR1 SGHRS and CDR2 YFSETQ. The germline V and J ends were trimmed by 0 bases and 9 bases, with 16 bases remaining between them.

In its sample, this clonotype was seen a few times. The rearrangement joins TRBV12-3 or TRBV12-4 to TRBJ2-1; 8 bases are shared with TRBD2. With V trimmed by 3 bases and J by 6 bases, 4 bases remained unmatched. The CDR3 length is 14 residues. The CDR3 sequence is CASSFVGGANEQFF. As DNA, the CDR3 is TGTGCCAGCAGTTTCGTCGGGGGGGCCAATGAGCAGTTCTTC.

This chain connects TRBV5-1 to TRBJ2-5; 14 nucleotides match TRBD2. V shed 0 bases, J shed 4 bases, and the junction held 8 bases outside the gene matches. Germline CDR1 and CDR2: SGHRS and YFSETQ. The CDR3 length is 18 residues. The CDR3 spells CASSLGTGTSGGGETQYF. DNA of the CDR3: TGCGCCAGCAGCTTGGGGACAGGGACTAGCGGGGGTGGAGAGACCCAGTACTTC.

This clonotype was seen many times. V is TRBV4-2 and J is TRBJ1-4; D is undetermined. Trimming removed 3 bases at V and 8 bases at J, with 7 bases between. The CDR3 consists of 12 residues. Germline V gene lookup returns CDR1 LGHNA and CDR2 YNFKEQ. The CDR3 region is CASSQNGEKLFF. The CDR3 DNA follows: TGTGCCAGCAGCCAGAACGGGGAAAAACTGTTTTTT.

The gene calls are TRBV18 and TRBJ2-6; D unclear. Trimming left V 3 bases short and J 2 bases short, with 8 bases between. The germline V gene has CDR1 KGHSH and CDR2 LQKENI. CDR3 length equals 15 residues. CDR3 sequence reads: CASSPGLAGANVLTF. CDR3 sequence (DNA): TGTGCCAGCTCACCCGGGTTGGCTGGGGCCAACGTCCTGACTTTC.

This clonotype has a handful of counts. The genes are TRBV7-2 and TRBJ2-2; no definite D call. CDR1 and CDR2 from the germline V gene are SGHTA and FQGNSA. Trimming stripped 4 bases from V and 8 bases from J, with 14 bases between. This CDR3 contains 14 residues. For the CDR3, the DNA is TGTGCCAGCAGCTACTTTGGCTCTCCGGGGGAGCTGTTTTTT. Protein sequence: CASSYFGSPGELFF.

There are a few counts of this clonotype. The V call is TRBV7-9, the J call TRBJ2-3, with a possible D match to TRBD1 (5 bases). Deletions cut 5 bases from V and 3 bases from J, with 12 bases between. Germline loops: CDR1 SEHNR, CDR2 FQNEAQ (reference sequence). This CDR3 comprises 14 residues. The CDR3, as DNA: TGTGCCAGCAGCGCTAACCAGGGAACAGATACGCAGTATTTT. It encodes CASSANQGTDTQYF.